This T cell receptor beta chain is drawn from a study of CD8 T cells in ankylosing spondylitis. General observations from the study: Disease-linked clones were found to be CD8+ and relatively rare in peripheral blood. Ankylosing spondylitis blood appeared to carry a characteristic TCR beta motif of several highly homologous variants.

On this clonotype: Its specificity is unknown.

TCRdb recomputed calls from the 5' RACE reads with MiXCR, one row per CDR3 protein. In the table there are around 250,000 distinct CDR3 sequences, roughly a third of which are singletons. The V end was cut by 3 bases, the J end by 1 base, with 3 bases between. Germline assignment: CDR1 KGHSH and CDR2 LQKENI. The CDR3 sequence is 12 residues long. The gene calls are TRBV18 and TRBJ2-5; D call uncertain. Sequencing was done on a sample of blood, either unsorted or a sorted T cell fraction (not recorded which). The origin of this receptor is a male donor with ankylosing spondylitis or in good health (not recorded which). This CDR3 is CASSPVQETQYF. The CDR3 region has the DNA TGTGCCAGCTCACCTGTCCAAGAGACCCAGTACTTC. Full variable domain (missing parts from reference TRBV18 and TRBJ2-5): NAGVMQNPRHLVRRRGQEARLRCSPMKGHSHVYWYRQLPEEGLKFMVYLQKENIIDESGMPKERFSAEFPKEGPSILRIQQVVRGDSAAYFCASSPVQETQYFGPGTRLLVL.